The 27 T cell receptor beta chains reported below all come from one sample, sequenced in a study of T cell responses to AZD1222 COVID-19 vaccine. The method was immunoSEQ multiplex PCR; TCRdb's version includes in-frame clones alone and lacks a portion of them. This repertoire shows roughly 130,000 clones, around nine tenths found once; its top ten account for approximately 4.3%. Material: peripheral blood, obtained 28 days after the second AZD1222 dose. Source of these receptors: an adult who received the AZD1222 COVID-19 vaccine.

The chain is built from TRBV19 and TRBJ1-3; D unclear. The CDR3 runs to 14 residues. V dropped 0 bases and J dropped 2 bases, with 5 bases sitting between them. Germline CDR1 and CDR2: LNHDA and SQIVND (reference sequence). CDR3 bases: TGTGCCAGTAGTATAGAGGGGACTGGAAACACCATATATTTT. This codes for CASSIEGTGNTIYF.

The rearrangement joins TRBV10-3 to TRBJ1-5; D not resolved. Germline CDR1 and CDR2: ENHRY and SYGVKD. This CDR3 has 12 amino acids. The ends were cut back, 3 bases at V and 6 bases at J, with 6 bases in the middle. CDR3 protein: CAISDAVQPQHF. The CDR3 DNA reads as TGTGCCATCAGTGATGCGGTTCAGCCCCAGCATTTT.

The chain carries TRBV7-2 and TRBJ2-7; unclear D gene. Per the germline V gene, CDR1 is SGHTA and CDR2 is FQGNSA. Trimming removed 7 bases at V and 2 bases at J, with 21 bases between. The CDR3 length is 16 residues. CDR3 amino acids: CASTPGHLRITYEQYF. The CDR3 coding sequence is TGTGCCAGCACCCCAGGTCATCTCCGCATTACCTACGAGCAGTACTTC.

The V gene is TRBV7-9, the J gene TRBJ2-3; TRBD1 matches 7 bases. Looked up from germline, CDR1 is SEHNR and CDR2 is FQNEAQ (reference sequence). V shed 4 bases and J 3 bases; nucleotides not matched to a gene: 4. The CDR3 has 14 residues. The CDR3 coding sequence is TGTGCCAGCAGCTCCTGGGGACAGACAGATACGCAGTATTTT. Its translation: CASSSWGQTDTQYF.

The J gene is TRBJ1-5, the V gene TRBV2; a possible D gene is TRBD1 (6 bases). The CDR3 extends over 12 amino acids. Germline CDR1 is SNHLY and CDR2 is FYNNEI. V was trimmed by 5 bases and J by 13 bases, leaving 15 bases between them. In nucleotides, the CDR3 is TGTGCCAGCAGTTCCCCGGACAGCAATCAGCATTTT. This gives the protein CASSSPDSNQHF.

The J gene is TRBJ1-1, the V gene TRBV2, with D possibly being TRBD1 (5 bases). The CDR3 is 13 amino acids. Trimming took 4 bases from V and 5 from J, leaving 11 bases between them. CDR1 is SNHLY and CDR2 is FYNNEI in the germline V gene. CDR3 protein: CASSGGPGTEAFF. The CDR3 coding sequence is TGTGCCAGCAGTGGAGGACCAGGGACTGAAGCTTTCTTT.

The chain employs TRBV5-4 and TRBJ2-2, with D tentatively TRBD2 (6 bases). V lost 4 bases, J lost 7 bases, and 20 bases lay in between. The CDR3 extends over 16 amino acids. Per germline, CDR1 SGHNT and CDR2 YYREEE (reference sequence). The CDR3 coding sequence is TGTGCCAGCAGCCCCCCCGGGGAGGTTTTGGGCGGGGAGCTGTTTTTT. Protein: CASSPPGEVLGGELFF.

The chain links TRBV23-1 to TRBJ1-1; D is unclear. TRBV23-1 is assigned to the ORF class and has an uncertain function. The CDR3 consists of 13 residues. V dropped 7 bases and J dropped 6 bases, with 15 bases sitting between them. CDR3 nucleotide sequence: TGCGCCAGCATTCCCCCCGGATGGCCTGAAGCTTTCTTT. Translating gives CASIPPGWPEAFF.

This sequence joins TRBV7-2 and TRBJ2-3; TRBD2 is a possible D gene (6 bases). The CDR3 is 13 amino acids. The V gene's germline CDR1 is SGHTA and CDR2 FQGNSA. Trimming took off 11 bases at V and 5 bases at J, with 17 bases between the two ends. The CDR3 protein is CALGREGRDTQYF. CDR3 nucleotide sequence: TGTGCCCTGGGGCGGGAAGGGAGAGATACGCAGTATTTT.

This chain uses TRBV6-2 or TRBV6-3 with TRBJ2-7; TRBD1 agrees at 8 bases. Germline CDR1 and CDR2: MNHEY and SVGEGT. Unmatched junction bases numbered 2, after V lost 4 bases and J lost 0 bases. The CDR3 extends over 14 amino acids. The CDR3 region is CASSWDRSSYEQYF. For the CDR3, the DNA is TGTGCCAGCAGTTGGGACAGGAGCTCCTACGAGCAGTACTTC.

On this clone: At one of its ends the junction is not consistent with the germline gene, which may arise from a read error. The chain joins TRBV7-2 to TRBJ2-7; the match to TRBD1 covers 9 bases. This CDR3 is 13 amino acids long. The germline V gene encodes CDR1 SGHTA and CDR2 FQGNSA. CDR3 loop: CASSLASGDRATF. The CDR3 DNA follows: TGTGCCAGCAGCTTAGCCTCGGGGGACAGGGCAACCTTC.

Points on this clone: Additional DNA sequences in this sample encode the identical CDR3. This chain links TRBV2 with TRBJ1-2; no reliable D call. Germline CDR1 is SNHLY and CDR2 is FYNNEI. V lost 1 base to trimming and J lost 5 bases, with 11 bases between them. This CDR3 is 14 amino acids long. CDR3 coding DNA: TGTGCCAGCAGTGAAGAGGGAGCACGGTATGGCTACACCTTC. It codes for CASSEEGARYGYTF. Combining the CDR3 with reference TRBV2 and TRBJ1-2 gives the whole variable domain EPEVTQTPSHQVTQMGQEVILRCVPISNHLYFYWYRQILGQKVEFLVSFYNNEISEKSEIFDDQFSVERPDGSNFTLKIRSTKLEDSAMYFCASSEEGARYGYTFGSGTRLTVV.

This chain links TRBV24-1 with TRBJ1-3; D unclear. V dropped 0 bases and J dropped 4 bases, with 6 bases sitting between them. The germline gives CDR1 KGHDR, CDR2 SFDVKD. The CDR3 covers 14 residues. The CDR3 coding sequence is TGTGCCACCAGTGATTTGGATCAAGGAAACACCATATATTTT. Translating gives CATSDLDQGNTIYF.

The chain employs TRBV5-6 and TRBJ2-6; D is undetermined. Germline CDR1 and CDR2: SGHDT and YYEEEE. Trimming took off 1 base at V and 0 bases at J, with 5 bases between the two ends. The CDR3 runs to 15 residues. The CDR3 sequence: CASSLTGSGANVLTF. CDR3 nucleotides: TGTGCCAGCAGCTTGACCGGCTCTGGGGCCAACGTCCTGACTTTC.

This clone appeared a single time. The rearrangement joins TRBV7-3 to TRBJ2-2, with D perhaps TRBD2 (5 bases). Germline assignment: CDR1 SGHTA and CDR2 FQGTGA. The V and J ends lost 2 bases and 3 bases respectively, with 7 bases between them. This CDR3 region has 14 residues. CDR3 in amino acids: CASSLSRDTGELFF. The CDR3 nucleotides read TGTGCCAGCAGCTTATCGAGGGACACCGGGGAGCTGTTTTTT.

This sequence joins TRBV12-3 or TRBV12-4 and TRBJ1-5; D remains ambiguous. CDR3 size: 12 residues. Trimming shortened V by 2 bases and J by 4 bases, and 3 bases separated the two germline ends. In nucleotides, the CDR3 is TGTGCCAGCAGTTTAAGAAATCAGCCCCAGCATTTT. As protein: CASSLRNQPQHF.

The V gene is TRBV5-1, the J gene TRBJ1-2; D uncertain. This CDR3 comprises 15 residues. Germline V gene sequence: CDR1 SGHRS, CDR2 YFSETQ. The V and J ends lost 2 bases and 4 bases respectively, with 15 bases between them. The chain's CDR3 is CASSLGPGDTYGYTF. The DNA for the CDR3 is TGCGCCAGCAGCTTAGGACCGGGAGACACCTATGGCTACACCTTC.

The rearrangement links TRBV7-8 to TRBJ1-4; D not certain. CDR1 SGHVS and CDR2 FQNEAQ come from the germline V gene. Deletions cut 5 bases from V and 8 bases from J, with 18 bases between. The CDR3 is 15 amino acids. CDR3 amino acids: CASSPWVRVGEKLFF. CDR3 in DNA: TGTGCCAGCAGCCCTTGGGTCAGAGTCGGGGAAAAACTGTTTTTT.

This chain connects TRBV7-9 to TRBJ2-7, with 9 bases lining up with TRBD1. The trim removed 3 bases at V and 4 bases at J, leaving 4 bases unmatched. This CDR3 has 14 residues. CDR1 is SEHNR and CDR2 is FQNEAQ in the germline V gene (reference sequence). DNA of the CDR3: TGTGCCAGCAGCTTTGGGACAGGGCTATACGAGCAGTACTTC. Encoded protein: CASSFGTGLYEQYF.

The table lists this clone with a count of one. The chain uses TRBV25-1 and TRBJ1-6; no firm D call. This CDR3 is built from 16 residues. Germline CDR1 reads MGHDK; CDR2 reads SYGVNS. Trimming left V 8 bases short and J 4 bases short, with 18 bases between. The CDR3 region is CASGLGTFGYNSPLHF. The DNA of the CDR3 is TGTGCCAGCGGGTTAGGAACGTTTGGGTATAATTCACCCCTCCACTTT.

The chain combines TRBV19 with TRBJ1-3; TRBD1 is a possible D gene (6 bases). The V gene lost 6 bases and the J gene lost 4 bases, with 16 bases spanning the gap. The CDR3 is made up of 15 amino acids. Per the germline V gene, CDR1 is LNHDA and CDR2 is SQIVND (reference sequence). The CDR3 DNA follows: TGTGCCAGTAGAGAGCTAACAGGGACGGGAAACACCATATATTTT. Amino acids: CASRELTGTGNTIYF.

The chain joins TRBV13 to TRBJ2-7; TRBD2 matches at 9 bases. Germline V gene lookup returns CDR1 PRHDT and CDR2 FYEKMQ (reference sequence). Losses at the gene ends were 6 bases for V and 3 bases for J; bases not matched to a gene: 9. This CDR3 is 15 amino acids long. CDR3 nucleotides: TGTGCCAGCAGGAAGACGGGACTAGCACTCTACGAGCAGTACTTC. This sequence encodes CASRKTGLALYEQYF. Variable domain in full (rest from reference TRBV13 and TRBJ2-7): AAGVIQSPRHLIKEKRETATLKCYPIPRHDTVYWYQQGPGQDPQFLISFYEKMQSDKGSIPDRFSAQQFSDYHSELNMSSLELGDSALYFCASRKTGLALYEQYFGPGTRLTVT.

In nucleotides, the CDR3 is TGTGCCACCAGCAGAGACACTGCCCCCTATGGCTACACCTTC. Its protein is CATSRDTAPYGYTF. The genes are TRBV15 and TRBJ1-2; D unclear. CDR1 is LNHNV, CDR2 YYDKDF, per germline (reference sequence). The V end was cut by 0 bases, the J end by 4 bases, with 9 bases between. CDR3 size: 14 residues.

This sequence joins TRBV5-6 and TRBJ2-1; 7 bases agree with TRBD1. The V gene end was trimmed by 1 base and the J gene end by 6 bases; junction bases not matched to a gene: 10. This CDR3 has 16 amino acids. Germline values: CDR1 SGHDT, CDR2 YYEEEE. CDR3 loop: CASSLIRQGVLNEQFF. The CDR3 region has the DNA TGTGCCAGCAGCTTGATACGGCAGGGGGTGCTCAATGAGCAGTTCTTC.

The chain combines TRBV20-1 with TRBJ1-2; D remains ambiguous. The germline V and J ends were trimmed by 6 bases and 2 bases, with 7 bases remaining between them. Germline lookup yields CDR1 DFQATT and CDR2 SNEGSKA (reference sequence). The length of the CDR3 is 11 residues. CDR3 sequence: CSAPRNYGYTF. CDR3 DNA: TGCAGTGCCCCCAGGAACTATGGCTACACCTTC.

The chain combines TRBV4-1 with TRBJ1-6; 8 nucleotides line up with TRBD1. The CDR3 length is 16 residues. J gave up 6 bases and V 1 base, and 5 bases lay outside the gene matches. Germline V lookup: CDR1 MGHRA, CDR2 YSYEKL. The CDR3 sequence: CASSQGTGSSNSPLHF. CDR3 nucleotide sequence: TGCGCCAGCAGCCAAGGGACAGGGTCATCTAATTCACCCCTCCACTTT.

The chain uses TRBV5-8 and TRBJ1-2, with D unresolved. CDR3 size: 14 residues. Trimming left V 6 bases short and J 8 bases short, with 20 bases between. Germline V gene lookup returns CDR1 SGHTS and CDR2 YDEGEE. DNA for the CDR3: TGTGCCAGCACTCTCCTCGGTAGGACGGGAGGCTACACCTTC. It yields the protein CASTLLGRTGGYTF.